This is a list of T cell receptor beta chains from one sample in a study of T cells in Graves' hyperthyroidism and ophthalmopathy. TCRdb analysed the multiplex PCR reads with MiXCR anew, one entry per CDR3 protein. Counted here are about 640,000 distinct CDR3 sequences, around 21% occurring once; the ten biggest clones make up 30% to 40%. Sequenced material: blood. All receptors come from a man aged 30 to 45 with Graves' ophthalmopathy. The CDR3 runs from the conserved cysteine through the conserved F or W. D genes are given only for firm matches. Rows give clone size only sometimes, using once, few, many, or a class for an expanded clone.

CDR3 DNA: TGTGCCAGCAGTTTCATGTCGAATTCACCCCTCCACTTT
CDR3 protein: CASSFMSNSPLHF
V gene: TRBV27
clone size: many
D gene: NA
J gene: TRBJ1-6

CDR3 DNA: TGCGCCAGCAGCCGACTAGCGGGAGAAACCGGGGAGCTGTTTTTT
CDR3 protein: CASSRLAGETGELFF
V gene: TRBV5-1
clone size: NA
D gene: TRBD2
J gene: TRBJ2-2

CDR3 DNA: TGCAGTGCTAGTTATGGGGTCTTGGACACTGAAGCTTTCTTT
CDR3 protein: CSASYGVLDTEAFF
V gene: TRBV20-1
clone size: many
D gene: NA
J gene: TRBJ1-1

CDR3 DNA: TGTGCCACCTCCCCGGGACCCCGGGAGCCAGAGACCCAGTACTTC
CDR3 protein: CATSPGPREPETQYF
V gene: TRBV4-2
clone size: few
D gene: NA
J gene: TRBJ2-5

CDR3 DNA: TGTGCCAGCAGTCCTTACCGGACAGGGGGCCAAATCACAGATACGCAGTATTTT
CDR3 protein: CASSPYRTGGQITDTQYF
V gene: TRBV27
clone size: few
D gene: TRBD1
J gene: TRBJ2-3

CDR3 DNA: TGTGCCAGCTCACCTGACAGGGGGAGAGGCTACACCTTC
CDR3 protein: CASSPDRGRGYTF
V gene: TRBV18
clone size: many
D gene: TRBD1
J gene: TRBJ1-2

CDR3 DNA: TGTGCCAGTAGCCGTGATGACGGCCGAAACACTGAAGCTTTCTTT
CDR3 protein: CASSRDDGRNTEAFF
V gene: TRBV19
clone size: NA
D gene: NA
J gene: TRBJ1-1

CDR3 DNA: TGCAGTGCTAGACCCGGGACCCCTACCTACGAGCAGTACTTC
CDR3 protein: CSARPGTPTYEQYF
V gene: TRBV20-1
clone size: NA
D gene: NA
J gene: TRBJ2-7

CDR3 DNA: TGTGCCAGCAGTTACTCGATAATAGGGGCCGGGACAATTGAACAAGAGACCCAGTACTTC
CDR3 protein: CASSYSIIGAGTIEQETQYF
V gene: TRBV6-5
clone size: many
D gene: NA
J gene: TRBJ2-5

CDR3 DNA: TGCGCCAACAGCCAAGCGGGGAACTATGGCTACACCTTC
CDR3 protein: CANSQAGNYGYTF
V gene: TRBV4-1
clone size: few
D gene: NA
J gene: TRBJ1-2

CDR3 DNA: TGTGCCAGCTGGAGCGACTCTGGGGCCAACGTCCTGACTTTC
CDR3 protein: CASWSDSGANVLTF
V gene: TRBV12-3/TRBV12-4
clone size: NA
D gene: NA
J gene: TRBJ2-6

CDR3 DNA: TGTGCCAGCAGCCCCCAGACACGCACAGATACGCAGTATTTT
CDR3 protein: CASSPQTRTDTQYF
V gene: TRBV7-8
clone size: NA
D gene: NA
J gene: TRBJ2-3

CDR3 DNA: TGTGCCAGCAGTGAATGGGGGGGAATGAACACTGAAGCTTTCTTT
CDR3 protein: CASSEWGGMNTEAFF
V gene: TRBV6-1
clone size: many
D gene: NA
J gene: TRBJ1-1

CDR3 DNA: TGTGCCAGCAGCTTCCCGGGACAGGGGGCTCGCGAGCAGTACTTC
CDR3 protein: CASSFPGQGAREQYF
V gene: TRBV7-2
clone size: few
D gene: TRBD1
J gene: TRBJ2-7

CDR3 DNA: TGTGCCAGCAGAGGCGAGACTAGCGGGAGCTCCTACAATGAGCAGTTCTTC
CDR3 protein: CASRGETSGSSYNEQFF
V gene: TRBV2
clone size: many
D gene: TRBD2
J gene: TRBJ2-1

CDR3 DNA: TGTGCCAGCAGCCAAGATGGGACTATATCCTACAATGAGCAGTTCTTC
CDR3 protein: CASSQDGTISYNEQFF
V gene: TRBV3-1
clone size: NA
D gene: TRBD2
J gene: TRBJ2-1

CDR3 DNA: TGTGCCAGCATTAGAGGCAGCCTTGGGAACAATGAGCAGTTCTTC
CDR3 protein: CASIRGSLGNNEQFF
V gene: TRBV6-1
clone size: few
D gene: NA
J gene: TRBJ2-1

CDR3 DNA: TGTGCCAGCAGCCAATGGGACAGGGAGGGGTATGAAAAACTGTTTTTT
CDR3 protein: CASSQWDREGYEKLFF
V gene: TRBV7-9
clone size: NA
D gene: TRBD1
J gene: TRBJ1-4

CDR3 DNA: TGTGCCTGGAGTGCGCCGTCAAATTATGGCTACACCTTC
CDR3 protein: CAWSAPSNYGYTF
V gene: TRBV30
clone size: few
D gene: NA
J gene: TRBJ1-2

CDR3 DNA: TGTGCCAGCACCCTAAGCATGAATTCACCCCTCCACTTT
CDR3 protein: CASTLSMNSPLHF
V gene: TRBV6-2/TRBV6-3
clone size: NA
D gene: NA
J gene: TRBJ1-6

CDR3 DNA: TGCAGTGCTAGAGTGGGGGACTCTGCGACTGGGGCCAACGTCCTGACTTTC
CDR3 protein: CSARVGDSATGANVLTF
V gene: TRBV20-1
clone size: NA
D gene: NA
J gene: TRBJ2-6

CDR3 DNA: TGTGCCAGCACCAGGGGAATCGGTATTATGAACACTGAAGCTTTCTTT
CDR3 protein: CASTRGIGIMNTEAFF
V gene: TRBV12-3/TRBV12-4
clone size: NA
D gene: NA
J gene: TRBJ1-1

CDR3 DNA: TGTGCCAGCAGTGAAGTGGCCAGGGGCTCCTACGAGCAGTACTTC
CDR3 protein: CASSEVARGSYEQYF
V gene: TRBV2
clone size: few
D gene: NA
J gene: TRBJ2-7

CDR3 DNA: TGTGCCGTAACTAGCGGGAGCTCCTACAATGAGCAGTTCTTC
CDR3 protein: CAVTSGSSYNEQFF
V gene: TRBV10-3
clone size: few
D gene: TRBD2
J gene: TRBJ2-1

CDR3 DNA: TGTGCCAGCAGCCCCCCATCCCGACTAGTCTACGAGCAGTACTTC
CDR3 protein: CASSPPSRLVYEQYF
V gene: TRBV3-1
clone size: NA
D gene: NA
J gene: TRBJ2-7

CDR3 DNA: TGTGCCAGCACGGGCTTTGAGACCCAGTACTTC
CDR3 protein: CASTGFETQYF
V gene: TRBV3-1
clone size: few
D gene: NA
J gene: TRBJ2-5

CDR3 DNA: TGTGCCAGCAGTCCCAGGGCGGGAGTCTATGAAGCTTTCTTT
CDR3 protein: CASSPRAGVYEAFF
V gene: TRBV27
clone size: NA
D gene: NA
J gene: TRBJ1-1

CDR3 DNA: TGTGCCAGCAGTCCTCAGCGGGAGAGGACAGATACGCAGTATTTT
CDR3 protein: CASSPQRERTDTQYF
V gene: TRBV28
clone size: many
D gene: TRBD2
J gene: TRBJ2-3

CDR3 DNA: TGTGCCAGTAACAGCGGAAGTGGCTACACCTTC
CDR3 protein: CASNSGSGYTF
V gene: TRBV28
clone size: NA
D gene: NA
J gene: TRBJ1-2

CDR3 DNA: TGTGCCAGCAGTTATAGTGGAGGACTAGCGACCTACGAGCAGTACTTC
CDR3 protein: CASSYSGGLATYEQYF
V gene: TRBV27
clone size: NA
D gene: TRBD2
J gene: TRBJ2-7

CDR3 DNA: TGCGCCAGCGGGGACGGGGATAATTCACCCCTCCACTTT
CDR3 protein: CASGDGDNSPLHF
V gene: TRBV5-1
clone size: NA
D gene: NA
J gene: TRBJ1-6

CDR3 DNA: TGCGCCAGCAGCCTGAACCCCAAACAGACTAGCAAGGATGTGTCAGATACGCAGTATTTT
CDR3 protein: CASSLNPKQTSKDVSDTQYF
V gene: TRBV5-1
clone size: many
D gene: TRBD2
J gene: TRBJ2-3

CDR3 DNA: TGTGCCAGTAGTATGGGCTGGGGGAGGAAGAGGGAGGTGGATCAGCCCCAGCATTTT
CDR3 protein: CASSMGWGRKREVDQPQHF
V gene: TRBV19
clone size: NA
D gene: NA
J gene: TRBJ1-5

CDR3 DNA: TGTGCCAGCAGCGGGTGGACTAGCGGGGGGAACAATGAGCAGTTCTTC
CDR3 protein: CASSGWTSGGNNEQFF
V gene: TRBV7-9
clone size: NA
D gene: TRBD2
J gene: TRBJ2-1

CDR3 DNA: TGCAGCGTTGTACTAGCGGACACCGGGGAGCTGTTTTTT
CDR3 protein: CSVVLADTGELFF
V gene: TRBV29-1
clone size: few
D gene: TRBD2
J gene: TRBJ2-2

CDR3 DNA: TGTGCCAGCAGAGGAGGGGACTTGACACTCTACGAGCAGTACTTC
CDR3 protein: CASRGGDLTLYEQYF
V gene: TRBV2
clone size: many
D gene: NA
J gene: TRBJ2-7

CDR3 DNA: TGTGCCAGCAGTTACAGCAATCTCGGGGAGCTGTTTTTT
CDR3 protein: CASSYSNLGELFF
V gene: TRBV6-5
clone size: NA
D gene: NA
J gene: TRBJ2-2

CDR3 DNA: TGTGCCAGCAGTGAAATACTAGCGGGACCCTCCTACGAGCAGTACTTC
CDR3 protein: CASSEILAGPSYEQYF
V gene: TRBV25-1
clone size: NA
D gene: TRBD2
J gene: TRBJ2-7

CDR3 DNA: TGCAGTGCTAGAGTACCACCAACGAACACTGAAGCTTTCTTT
CDR3 protein: CSARVPPTNTEAFF
V gene: TRBV20-1
clone size: NA
D gene: NA
J gene: TRBJ1-1

CDR3 DNA: TGTGCCAGCAGCCAGAGGAGCTCCTACGAGCAGTACTTC
CDR3 protein: CASSQRSSYEQYF
V gene: TRBV3-1
clone size: few
D gene: NA
J gene: TRBJ2-7

CDR3 DNA: TGTGCCAGCACCCCCGGGACAGGTCCCTCCTCTGGGGCCAACGTCCTGACTTTC
CDR3 protein: CASTPGTGPSSGANVLTF
V gene: TRBV28
clone size: few
D gene: TRBD1
J gene: TRBJ2-6

CDR3 DNA: TGCGCCAGCAGGAGCGGGAGGGCCAACAATGAGCAGTTCTTC
CDR3 protein: CASRSGRANNEQFF
V gene: TRBV10-2
clone size: NA
D gene: TRBD2
J gene: TRBJ2-1

CDR3 DNA: TGCAGTGTCCCGACTACCTCCTACGAGCAGTACTTC
CDR3 protein: CSVPTTSYEQYF
V gene: TRBV20-1
clone size: NA
D gene: NA
J gene: TRBJ2-7

CDR3 DNA: TGCGCCAGCAGCCAATTGACAGGGGGAACCTACGAGCAGTACTTC
CDR3 protein: CASSQLTGGTYEQYF
V gene: TRBV4-1
clone size: few
D gene: TRBD1
J gene: TRBJ2-7

CDR3 DNA: TGTGCCAGCAGCCCCGGGACTAGTACGCTCCGGGCCTACGAGCAGTACTTC
CDR3 protein: CASSPGTSTLRAYEQYF
V gene: TRBV5-6
clone size: NA
D gene: TRBD2
J gene: TRBJ2-7